The sequence of this TCR beta chain was determined in a study of Graves' ophthalmopathy and Graves' hyperthyroidism. The diagnosis combined clinical symptoms, thyroxine, TRAb, thyroid ultrasound and orbital computed tomography scans. Turning to this clonotype: The target antigen is unknown.

Study observations and caveats: Ophthalmopathy cases were distinguished from stable hyperthyroidism by a 13-signature model, reaching 85% to 90% sensitivity and 81.08% specificity. Most thyroid-expanded clonotypes exceeding 0.001 frequency were also found in blood.

TCR beta CDR3 amplification used RNA transcripts. HTBI primers served in a first-round RT-PCR, which a second-round multiplex PCR followed. TCRdb itself ran the multiplex PCR reads through MiXCR, one entry per CDR3 protein. This sample has almost 750,000 distinct CDR3 sequences, with roughly two fifths found just once. The V and J ends lost 2 bases and 4 bases respectively, with 17 bases between them. CDR3 length: 15 amino acids. Germline lookup yields CDR1 DFQATT and CDR2 SNEGSKA (reference sequence). Sequencing used peripheral blood. The TCR originated in an adult man with Graves' ophthalmopathy. This sequence joins TRBV20-1 and TRBJ2-5, with unresolved D. The CDR3, as DNA: TGCAGTGCTAGAACCCCGTCGGCAGGACGAGAGACCCAGTACTTC. The encoded protein is CSARTPSAGRETQYF.